A selection of T cell receptor beta chains follows, all from one sample in a study of blood T cell repertoires in COVID-19. The assay was immunoSEQ multiplex PCR, and TCRdb's table has in-frame clones only and misses some. The sample lists a few hundred thousand clones, 70% to 90% occurring once. Material for sequencing was peripheral blood. These receptors originate from a woman aged 70-85 years with acute or convalescent COVID-19. CDR3s include the opening cysteine and the closing phenylalanine or tryptophan. The order of the fields is J gene, V gene, D gene, CDR3 protein, CDR3 DNA. D genes are given only for firm matches.

TRBJ2-3	TRBV29-1	-	CSALAHTDTQYF	TGCAGCGCCCTAGCGCACACAGATACGCAGTATTTT
TRBJ1-3	TRBV19	TRBD1	CASSSPGQGVSGNTIYF	TGTGCCAGTAGTTCGCCGGGACAGGGGGTATCTGGAAACACCATATATTTT
TRBJ2-6	TRBV6-9	TRBD2	CAQRERSLSSGANVLTF	TGTGCCCAGCGGGAGAGGTCTCTGAGCTCTGGGGCCAACGTCCTGACTTTC
TRBJ1-2	TRBV6-5	TRBD1	CASGTGLGYTF	TGTGCCAGCGGGACAGGGCTTGGCTACACCTTC
TRBJ2-3	TRBV19	TRBD2	CASKVAGDDSTDTQYF	TGTGCCAGTAAGGTAGCGGGGGACGATAGCACAGATACGCAGTATTTT
TRBJ1-2	TRBV5-6	-	CASSLGGGYGYTF	TGTGCCAGCAGCTTGGGGGGCGGCTATGGCTACACCTTC
TRBJ1-2	TRBV7-8	-	CASSYEGVANYGYTF	TGTGCCAGCAGCTACGAGGGGGTAGCTAACTATGGCTACACCTTC
TRBJ2-7	TRBV9	TRBD1	CASSGGQGARDEQYF	TGTGCCAGCAGCGGGGGGCAGGGGGCTAGGGACGAGCAGTACTTC
TRBJ2-2	TRBV28	TRBD1	CASSETGQLNTGELFF	TGTGCCAGCAGTGAGACGGGACAGCTAAACACCGGGGAGCTGTTTTTT
TRBJ2-5	TRBV2	-	CASSETGETQYF	TGTGCCAGCAGTGAAACCGGGGAGACCCAGTACTTC
TRBJ1-4	TRBV4-1	TRBD1	CASSLGQGATNEKLFF	TGCGCCAGCAGCCTGGGACAGGGGGCGACTAATGAAAAACTGTTTTTT
TRBJ2-4	TRBV18	-	CASSPQGRQDIQYF	TGTGCCAGCTCACCACAGGGGCGCCAAGACATTCAGTACTTC